The present entry profiles one T cell receptor (beta chain) with its context. The record originates from a study of blood T cell repertoires in COVID-19. Whole-study context: COVID-19 samples collected from the United States, Italy and Spain covered acute and convalescent phases. T cells, B-cell-depleted T cells, or PBMCs supplied cDNA or gDNA.

Donors were grouped by their self-reported clinical history. In Cohort 3, a recovered donor had either two negative PCRs, clearance, or symptom resolution. Repertoires were generated with immunoSEQ multiplex PCR, while TCRdb's copy carries only in-frame clones and drops some. Of a few hundred thousand clones in the sample, about 90% are singletons; the top ten hold 1%. CDR1 and CDR2 (germline): MDHEN, SYDVKM. With 10 bases removed from V and 8 bases from J, the gap between germline ends came to 11 bases. This CDR3 has 11 amino acids. The clonotype was recovered from a woman between 25 and 40 years old who had recovered from COVID-19. The rearrangement uses TRBV28 and TRBJ1-4; D remains ambiguous. Sequencing was performed on PBMCs or T cells enriched from blood (not recorded which). The CDR3 DNA reads as TGTGCCACGATCGCTAGGGAAAAACTGTTTTTT. Encoded protein: CATIAREKLFF.